Here is one T cell receptor (beta chain) with its context. The antigen is unknown. These data originate in a study of vaccination and CD4 T cells after COVID-19. Study-wide background: The post-vaccine samples came a median approximately 75 days after dose two (range 14 to 241). Overlapping spike peptides from SARS-CoV-2, HCoV-NL63, HCoV-OC43 and HCoV-229E served to stimulate the cells.

The trim removed 2 bases at V and 8 bases at J, leaving 5 bases unmatched. Germline V CDR1 and CDR2: MNHEY, SVGAGI. The CDR3 contains 15 residues. The Oncomine TCR Beta short-read assay was what sequenced the DNA obtained from cultured CD4+ T cells. TCRdb analysed the PCR reads with MiXCR anew, one entry per CDR3 protein. The table has about 3,300 distinct CDR3 sequences, around three quarters seen once; the top ten hold approximately 23%. This sample's treatment: roughly ten-day PBMC culture with coronavirus spike peptide pools or control peptides (ViraFEST assay). ViraFEST grew antigen-specific T cells using peptide pools, then sequenced TCRs.

V usage is TRBV6-5 and J usage is TRBJ2-2; 10 bases align to TRBD1. This TCR was sampled from a human donor who had recovered from COVID-19. The sample taken for sequencing was CD4+ T cells from blood, cultured in vitro. The CDR3: CASSYGTGVSGELFF. The DNA of the CDR3 is TGTGCCAGCAGTTACGGGACAGGGGTTTCAGGGGAGCTGTTTTTT.